The rows below give T cell receptor beta chains drawn from one sample of a study of shared T cell receptors in the human thymus. Data came from immunoSEQ multiplex PCR; TCRdb stores just in-frame clones and leaves some out. The repertoire consists of over 450,000 clones, with more than 75% occurring once and the leading ten covering more than 0.01%. The sample was also linked to a second study, of human thymus T cells.

The specimen was thymocytes. These receptors originate from a boy in the first two years of life with a congenital heart defect. CDR3s include the opening cysteine and the closing phenylalanine or tryptophan. The D gene is left open where the match is weak. Rows give clone size only sometimes, using once, few, many, or a class for an expanded clone.

j_call: TRBJ2-1; d_call: TRBD1; clone_size: -; v_call: TRBV7-2; cdr3_aa: CASSSGTENNEQFF; cdr3_nt: TGTGCCAGCAGCTCCGGGACAGAGAACAATGAGCAGTTCTTC
j_call: TRBJ2-7; d_call: -; clone_size: -; v_call: TRBV14; cdr3_aa: CASTNRSFYEQYF; cdr3_nt: TGTGCCAGCACAAACAGAAGTTTCTACGAGCAGTACTTC
j_call: TRBJ2-2; d_call: -; clone_size: -; v_call: TRBV10-3; cdr3_aa: CAISESTWGTHETNTGELFF; cdr3_nt: TGTGCCATCAGTGAGTCGACTTGGGGGACTCACGAAACCAACACCGGGGAGCTGTTTTTT
j_call: TRBJ2-1; d_call: -; clone_size: -; v_call: TRBV5-1; cdr3_aa: CASSLFPPGGASSYNEQFF; cdr3_nt: TGCGCCAGCAGCTTGTTCCCACCCGGCGGTGCGAGCTCCTACAATGAGCAGTTCTTC
j_call: TRBJ2-2; d_call: -; clone_size: few; v_call: TRBV5-1; cdr3_aa: CASSSEGGVTGELFF; cdr3_nt: TGCGCCAGCAGCTCTGAAGGGGGAGTTACCGGGGAGCTGTTTTTT
j_call: TRBJ2-1; d_call: TRBD2; clone_size: few; v_call: TRBV13; cdr3_aa: CASSSGLADYNEQFF; cdr3_nt: TGTGCCAGCAGCTCGGGACTAGCGGATTACAATGAGCAGTTCTTC
j_call: TRBJ2-1; d_call: TRBD1; clone_size: -; v_call: TRBV5-8; cdr3_aa: CASSLGTDLYNEQFF; cdr3_nt: TGTGCCAGCAGCCTGGGGACAGATCTCTACAATGAGCAGTTCTTC
j_call: TRBJ1-2; d_call: TRBD1; clone_size: -; v_call: TRBV6-4; cdr3_aa: CASSDTTGMGYTF; cdr3_nt: TGTGCCAGCAGTGATACGACAGGGATGGGCTACACCTTC
j_call: TRBJ2-7; d_call: -; clone_size: -; v_call: TRBV19; cdr3_aa: CASSPLRDSRLGEQYF; cdr3_nt: TGTGCCAGTAGTCCACTCCGGGACTCTCGTCTGGGCGAGCAGTACTTC
j_call: TRBJ2-1; d_call: -; clone_size: -; v_call: TRBV28; cdr3_aa: CASSFKQVGSEQFF; cdr3_nt: TGTGCCAGCAGTTTTAAACAGGTGGGGTCTGAGCAGTTCTTC
j_call: TRBJ1-1; d_call: -; clone_size: -; v_call: TRBV28; cdr3_aa: CASSWGGGTEAFF; cdr3_nt: TGTGCCAGCAGTTGGGGCGGGGGCACTGAAGCTTTCTTT